Listed below are T cell receptor beta chains from one sample, sequenced in a study of Ad26.COV2.S vaccination and SARS-CoV-2 variants. TCRdb's table, derived via immunoSEQ multiplex PCR, lists solely in-frame clones and lacks some. The sample lists approximately 350,000 clones, 83% occurring once. This sample comprised peripheral blood, obtained in a trial of Ad26.COV2.S vaccine versus placebo. The receptors come from a person aged 18-60 years who received the Ad26.COV2.S COVID-19 vaccine or a placebo. Both conserved end residues are part of each CDR3. Fields, in order: J gene, V gene, clone size, D gene, CDR3 protein, CDR3 DNA. The D gene is left open where the match is weak. Where a row states a size, it is once, few, many or the class of an expanded clone; other rows omit it.

>TRBJ2-7|TRBV7-6|NA|TRBD1
CASSPGTGEHEQYF
TGTGCCAGCAGCCCCGGGACAGGGGAACACGAGCAGTACTTC
>TRBJ2-7|TRBV3-1/TRBV3-2|once|TRBD2
CASTPSGGRHEQYF
TGTGCCAGCACCCCTTCGGGAGGGCGCCACGAGCAGTACTTC
>TRBJ2-5|TRBV7-3|NA|TRBD2
CASSSEGLAGGRQYF
TGTGCCAGCAGCTCAGAGGGACTAGCGGGGGGTAGGCAGTACTTC
>TRBJ1-2|TRBV25-1|NA|NA
CASSEWDGKESTF
TGTGCCAGCAGTGAATGGGACGGTAAGGAATCCACCTTC
>TRBJ2-7|TRBV7-2|NA|NA
CASSLGKGRYEQYF
TGTGCCAGCAGCTTAGGAAAGGGGCGGTACGAGCAGTACTTC
>TRBJ1-2|TRBV5-1|NA|NA
CASSLSAGGNYGYTF
TGCGCCAGCAGCTTGTCGGCTGGGGGAAACTATGGCTACACCTTC
>TRBJ1-1|TRBV4-1|NA|NA
CASSQHTTTNTEAFF
TGCGCCAGCAGCCAACACACCACGACGAACACTGAAGCTTTCTTT
>TRBJ2-6|TRBV5-5|NA|TRBD1
CARPPGGSRTGANVLTF
TGTGCCAGGCCTCCAGGGGGCTCTAGAACTGGGGCCAACGTCCTGACTTTC
>TRBJ2-7|TRBV7-6|NA|NA
CASSPSSHEQYF
TGTGCCAGCAGCCCTAGCTCCCACGAGCAGTACTTC
>TRBJ1-1|TRBV5-4|NA|TRBD1
CASSFRGRNTEAFF
TGTGCCAGCAGCTTCAGGGGGCGTAACACTGAAGCTTTCTTT
>TRBJ2-1|TRBV5-4|NA|NA
CASSLGTFYNEQFF
TGTGCCAGCAGCTTAGGGACATTTTACAATGAGCAGTTCTTC
>TRBJ1-1|TRBV19|NA|TRBD1
CASTRQGRTEAFF
TGTGCCAGTACCAGACAGGGGCGAACTGAAGCTTTCTTT
>TRBJ2-1|TRBV7-2|NA|NA
CASSPGRSSYNEQFF
TGTGCCAGCAGCCCAGGACGGAGCTCCTACAATGAGCAGTTCTTC
>TRBJ2-3|TRBV5-4|NA|NA
CASSLDQRDTQYF
TGTGCCAGCAGCTTGGACCAGAGAGATACGCAGTATTTT
>TRBJ2-2|TRBV6-2/TRBV6-3|NA|TRBD2
CASSTPRWRGDTGELFF
TGTGCCAGCAGTACCCCGAGGTGGCGGGGGGACACCGGGGAGCTGTTTTTT
>TRBJ1-2|TRBV18|NA|NA
CASSPGGTPFYGYTF
TGTGCCAGCTCACCAGGGGGTACCCCCTTCTATGGCTACACCTTC
>TRBJ2-7|TRBV18|NA|TRBD1
CASSDRGIGEQYF
TGTGCCAGCTCAGACAGGGGAATTGGGGAGCAGTACTTC
>TRBJ2-7|TRBV13|many|TRBD1
CASSIGDRGTEQYF
TGTGCCAGCAGCATTGGCGACAGGGGGACCGAGCAGTACTTC
>TRBJ1-5|TRBV4-1|NA|NA
CASSQDAPGAFNQPQHF
TGCGCCAGCAGCCAAGATGCTCCCGGGGCGTTCAATCAGCCCCAGCATTTT
>TRBJ1-1|TRBV19|NA|TRBD1
CASSQLQGRTEAFF
TGTGCCAGTAGCCAACTACAGGGGAGGACTGAAGCTTTCTTT
>TRBJ2-2|TRBV2|NA|NA
CASIRDGGVNTGELFF
TGTGCCAGCATTCGGGACGGCGGGGTAAACACCGGGGAGCTGTTTTTT
>TRBJ1-3|TRBV27|NA|TRBD1
CASCPETGVGNTIYF
TGTGCCAGCTGTCCTGAGACAGGGGTTGGAAACACCATATATTTT
>TRBJ2-2|TRBV24-1|NA|NA
CATSEAGSGAGELFF
TGTGCCACCAGTGAGGCAGGTTCTGGCGCCGGGGAGCTGTTTTTT
>TRBJ2-7|TRBV6-5|few|NA
CASRREEFSYEQYF
TGTGCCAGCAGGCGGGAAGAGTTCTCCTACGAGCAGTACTTC
>TRBJ2-2|TRBV7-3|few|NA
CASSLIGAQGTGELFF
TGTGCCAGCAGCTTGATAGGGGCTCAGGGCACCGGGGAGCTGTTTTTT
>TRBJ1-1|TRBV3-1/TRBV3-2|NA|NA
CASSHTSGLTEAFF
TGTGCCAGCAGCCACACCTCAGGGCTAACTGAAGCTTTCTTT
>TRBJ2-1|TRBV7-2|NA|NA
CASSLVGWGADEQFF
TGTGCCAGCAGCTTAGTGGGGTGGGGGGCCGATGAGCAGTTCTTC
>TRBJ2-5|TRBV7-9|once|TRBD2
CASSLGLAGGGETQYF
TGTGCCAGCAGCTTGGGACTAGCGGGAGGTGGAGAGACCCAGTACTTC
>TRBJ2-5|TRBV2|NA|TRBD2
CASSGLAGVQETQYF
TGTGCCAGCAGCGGACTAGCGGGGGTACAAGAGACCCAGTACTTC
>TRBJ2-7|TRBV7-9|NA|TRBD2
CASSASGTTPIEQYF
TGTGCCAGCAGCGCCTCCGGGACTACCCCTATAGAGCAGTACTTC
>TRBJ1-1|TRBV20-1|NA|NA
CSAPLVSEAFF
TGCAGTGCCCCGTTGGTCTCTGAAGCTTTCTTT